This T cell receptor (beta chain) was sequenced in a study of blood T cells in healthy people across ages. Study-level points and caveats: Naive T cell percentage strongly correlated with TCR beta diversity.

This clonotype has only a few counts. The antigen remains unidentified. Drawing of peripheral blood yielded 8.5 to 10 milliliters from each donor. Samples each yielded at least 5.5 micrograms of total RNA. A second PCR of roughly 6 to 12 cycles used a sample-barcoded 5' primer and a J-beta primer mix. TCRdb ran MiXCR on the 5' RACE reads and lists one entry per CDR3 protein. The sample yields roughly 700,000 distinct CDR3 sequences, more than 40% seen once. There are 15 residues in the CDR3. V lost 5 bases and J 6 bases, leaving 19 bases between the germline ends. Per germline, CDR1 SEHNR and CDR2 FQNEAQ (reference sequence).

The V and J genes are TRBV7-9 and TRBJ1-2, with a weak D call TRBD1 (5 bases). This clonotype was obtained from a woman aged 55-69 years in good health. The sample comprised blood. The CDR3, as DNA: TGTGCCAGCAGCCAGGCACTGGGTCAGGGAAATGGCTACACCTTC. The encoded protein is CASSQALGQGNGYTF. Full variable domain (outside the CDR3, taken from reference TRBV7-9 and TRBJ1-2): DTGVSQNPRHKITKRGQNVTFRCDPISEHNRLYWYRQTLGQGPEFLTYFQNEAQLEKSRLLSDRFSAERPKGSFSTLEIQRTEQGDSAMYLCASSQALGQGNGYTFGSGTRLTVV.